This T cell receptor beta chain comes out of a study of post-analysis software for immune sequencing data. The TCR beta cDNA libraries contained unique molecular identifiers. Some 450,000 cDNA molecules were recovered from an input of about 1 to 10 million T cells. Each CDR3 protein gets one entry after TCRdb re-called the PCR reads with MiXCR. The sample has 650,000 to 850,000 distinct CDR3 sequences; approximately 57% are singletons. Comment on this clonotype: Its antigen is unidentified.

Whole-study results and caveats: Controls' normalized Chao1 diversity significantly exceeded that of multiple sclerosis patients. Pronounced co-clustering by F measure was evident among identically batched samples. TRBV5-6, TRBV5-1 and TRBV20-1 belonged to a set of about five TRBV segments that were more frequent in patients than controls.

Trimming pared 3 bases from V and 12 bases from J, leaving 22 bases between. CDR1 is SGHDT and CDR2 is YYEEEE in the germline V gene. The CDR3 extends over 14 amino acids. This chain links TRBV5-6 with TRBJ2-7, with D possibly being TRBD2 (6 bases). The material sequenced was blood. This TCR was sampled from a girl under 18 with multiple sclerosis. The CDR3 nucleotides read TGTGCCAGCAGCTCTATAGCGGTCCAAGAGACCCGGTACTTC. Amino acids: CASSSIAVQETRYF.